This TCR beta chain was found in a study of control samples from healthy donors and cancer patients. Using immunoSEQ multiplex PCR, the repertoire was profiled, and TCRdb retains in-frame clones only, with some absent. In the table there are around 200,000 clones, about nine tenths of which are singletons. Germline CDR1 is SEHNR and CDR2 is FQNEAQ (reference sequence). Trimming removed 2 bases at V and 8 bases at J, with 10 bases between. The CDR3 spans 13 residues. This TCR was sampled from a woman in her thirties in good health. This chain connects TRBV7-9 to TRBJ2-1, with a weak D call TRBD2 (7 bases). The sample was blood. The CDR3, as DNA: TGTGCCAGCAGCTTATTAGGGGGGGATGAGCAGTTCTTC. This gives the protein CASSLLGGDEQFF.